The sample holds many counts of the clone carrying this T cell receptor (beta chain). Its antigen remains unidentified. This specimen comes from a study of T-cell reconstitution after alpha-beta-depleted transplantation in children. Study-level results: Newly generated T cells supplied most T-cell counts and diversity one year post-transplant.

The CDR3 runs to 14 residues. In germline, CDR1 is SQVTM, CDR2 ANQGSEA. With V trimmed by 5 bases and J by 5 bases, 9 bases remained unmatched. Molecular barcoding with unique molecular identifiers was used for the TCRbeta library. Via MiXCR, TCRdb re-called the PCR reads, giving one row per CDR3 protein. This sample has about 290,000 distinct CDR3 sequences; around 7.1% occur once, and the top ten carry approximately 9%. The J gene is TRBJ1-2, the V gene TRBV29-1; 9 nucleotides agree with TRBD1. This TCR came from a female patient between 2 and 10 years old who had a stem cell transplant for Fanconi anemia, so the T cells may come from the graft donor. Sequences were derived from peripheral blood, sampled 360 days after TCRalphabeta/CD19-depleted stem cell transplant. CDR3 region: CSVRGTGISYGYTF. DNA for the CDR3: TGCAGCGTTAGGGGGACAGGGATCTCTTATGGCTACACCTTC.